Listed below are T cell receptor beta chains from one sample, sequenced in a study of post-analysis software for immune sequencing data. TCRdb recomputed calls from the PCR reads with MiXCR, one row per CDR3 protein. The data contain some 240,000 distinct CDR3 sequences, about 38% of them singletons. The specimen was blood. These receptors all come from a girl aged 10-17 years with multiple sclerosis. CDR3s include the opening cysteine and the closing phenylalanine or tryptophan. D genes are given only for firm matches. Expanded clones get a size class; other rows say once, few or many, or leave the size out.

J: TRBJ2-3
D: TRBD1
V: TRBV20-1
size: many
CDR3: CSAREGQGWDTQYF
DNA: TGCAGTGCTAGAGAGGGACAGGGTTGGGATACGCAGTATTTT

J: TRBJ2-7
D: TRBD2
V: TRBV30
size: few
CDR3: CAWGTSGGPNEQYF
DNA: TGTGCCTGGGGGACTAGCGGAGGCCCCAACGAGCAGTACTTC

J: TRBJ2-1
D: TRBD2
V: TRBV7-9
size: -
CDR3: CASSVRTSGSLYNEQFF
DNA: TGTGCCAGCAGCGTCAGGACTAGCGGGAGTCTTTATAATGAGCAGTTCTTC

J: TRBJ2-7
D: -
V: TRBV6-6
size: -
CDR3: CASSEFYEQYF
DNA: TGTGCCAGCAGTGAGTTCTACGAGCAGTACTTC

J: TRBJ2-3
D: TRBD2
V: TRBV7-2
size: few
CDR3: CASRLAGGVGTQYF
DNA: TGTGCCAGTCGACTAGCGGGAGGGGTGGGTACGCAGTATTTT

J: TRBJ2-1
D: -
V: TRBV20-1
size: -
CDR3: CSASTRAAYEQFF
DNA: TGCAGTGCTAGCACTAGAGCGGCATATGAGCAGTTCTTC

J: TRBJ2-7
D: -
V: TRBV5-1
size: -
CDR3: CASSLAVGAAYEQYF
DNA: TGCGCCAGCAGCTTGGCGGTGGGGGCAGCCTACGAGCAGTACTTC

J: TRBJ2-1
D: -
V: TRBV30
size: many
CDR3: CAWSEAGQHYNEQFF
DNA: TGTGCCTGGAGTGAGGCGGGACAACACTACAATGAGCAGTTCTTC

J: TRBJ2-3
D: TRBD1
V: TRBV12-3/TRBV12-4
size: many
CDR3: CASSTYRGTQYF
DNA: TGTGCCAGCAGTACTTACAGGGGGACGCAGTATTTT

J: TRBJ2-3
D: TRBD2
V: TRBV7-6
size: few
CDR3: CASSLYSGLAGGPRTDTQYF
DNA: TGTGCCAGCAGCTTATACTCGGGACTAGCGGGAGGGCCCCGCACAGATACGCAGTATTTT

J: TRBJ1-5
D: -
V: TRBV20-1
size: -
CDR3: CSAERVTVGNQPQHF
DNA: TGCAGTGCGGAGAGAGTGACTGTAGGCAATCAGCCCCAGCATTTT

J: TRBJ2-1
D: -
V: TRBV27
size: -
CDR3: CASTPDHGQQFF
DNA: TGTGCCAGCACACCTGACCATGGACAGCAGTTCTTC

J: TRBJ1-6
D: -
V: TRBV14
size: many
CDR3: CASSRGGSPLHF
DNA: TGTGCCAGCAGTCGTGGGGGATCACCCCTCCACTTT

J: TRBJ1-2
D: TRBD1
V: TRBV9
size: many
CDR3: CASSETGTGESGYTF
DNA: TGTGCCAGCAGCGAGACCGGGACAGGGGAGTCTGGCTACACCTTC

J: TRBJ1-5
D: TRBD1
V: TRBV5-6
size: -
CDR3: CASSSDRVGNQPQHF
DNA: TGTGCCAGCAGCTCTGACAGGGTAGGGAATCAGCCCCAGCATTTT

J: TRBJ2-1
D: -
V: TRBV7-2
size: many
CDR3: CASSPTGADNEQFF
DNA: TGTGCCAGCAGCCCCACGGGGGCGGACAATGAGCAGTTCTTC

J: TRBJ2-7
D: -
V: TRBV5-6
size: few
CDR3: CASSMGLSSHNEQYF
DNA: TGTGCCAGCAGCATGGGCCTCAGCTCCCACAATGAGCAGTACTTC

J: TRBJ1-2
D: -
V: TRBV6-1
size: many
CDR3: CASSGGRAGYTF
DNA: TGTGCCAGCAGTGGAGGACGGGCCGGCTACACCTTC

J: TRBJ2-7
D: TRBD2
V: TRBV20-1
size: -
CDR3: CSARGAGEPLEQYF
DNA: TGCAGTGCTAGGGGAGCGGGAGAGCCCCTCGAGCAGTACTTC

J: TRBJ2-5
D: -
V: TRBV5-1
size: many
CDR3: CASSTSGGSQETQYF
DNA: TGCGCCAGCAGCACCTCAGGGGGGTCGCAAGAGACCCAGTACTTC

J: TRBJ2-5
D: -
V: TRBV4-1
size: -
CDR3: CASSQGPGTTSYQETQYF
DNA: TGCGCCAGCAGCCAGGGTCCCGGGACAACCTCGTACCAAGAGACCCAGTACTTC

J: TRBJ2-3
D: -
V: TRBV7-2
size: many
CDR3: CASSYPSTDTQYF
DNA: TGTGCCAGCAGCTATCCTAGCACAGATACGCAGTATTTT

J: TRBJ2-5
D: TRBD2
V: TRBV20-1
size: -
CDR3: CSAPGLAGGETQYF
DNA: TGCAGTGCCCCTGGACTAGCGGGGGGGGAGACCCAGTACTTC

J: TRBJ2-1
D: -
V: TRBV12-3/TRBV12-4
size: many
CDR3: CASSLDSSSYNEQFF
DNA: TGTGCCAGCAGTTTAGACTCGAGCTCCTACAATGAGCAGTTCTTC

J: TRBJ2-6
D: -
V: TRBV11-3
size: -
CDR3: CASSLDPGARANVLTF
DNA: TGTGCCAGCAGCCTAGATCCGGGCGCTAGGGCCAACGTCCTGACTTTC

J: TRBJ1-2
D: TRBD1
V: TRBV29-1
size: -
CDR3: CSVEEWGGQGHGYTF
DNA: TGCAGCGTTGAAGAATGGGGGGGACAGGGGCATGGCTACACCTTC

J: TRBJ2-3
D: -
V: TRBV20-1
size: -
CDR3: CSALLGGVGTDKQYF
DNA: TGCAGTGCCCTGTTGGGCGGGGTCGGCACAGATAAGCAGTATTTT

J: TRBJ1-4
D: -
V: TRBV2
size: -
CDR3: CASLRGGEKLFF
DNA: TGTGCCAGCCTACGTGGCGGAGAAAAACTGTTTTTT

J: TRBJ2-7
D: TRBD1
V: TRBV5-1
size: -
CDR3: CASSLPGQGTYEQYF
DNA: TGCGCCAGCAGCTTACCGGGACAGGGGACCTACGAGCAGTACTTC

J: TRBJ2-5
D: -
V: TRBV5-1
size: many
CDR3: CASSLGPSGETQYF
DNA: TGCGCCAGCAGCTTAGGACCCTCCGGGGAGACCCAGTACTTC

J: TRBJ2-5
D: TRBD2
V: TRBV12-3/TRBV12-4
size: -
CDR3: CASSTGLAGTQYF
DNA: TGTGCCAGCAGTACGGGACTAGCTGGAACCCAGTACTTC

J: TRBJ2-1
D: TRBD2
V: TRBV9
size: many
CDR3: CASSPGTSGRVMVNEQFF
DNA: TGTGCCAGCAGCCCAGGGACTAGCGGGAGGGTTATGGTGAATGAGCAGTTCTTC

J: TRBJ1-2
D: TRBD1
V: TRBV13
size: many
CDR3: CASSSGQGALYGYTF
DNA: TGTGCCAGCAGCTCGGGACAGGGGGCCTTGTATGGCTACACCTTC

J: TRBJ1-6
D: TRBD1
V: TRBV25-1
size: -
CDR3: CASSVQTGVYNSPLHF
DNA: TGTGCCAGCAGTGTCCAGACAGGGGTCTATAATTCACCCCTCCACTTT